The rows below give T cell receptor beta chains drawn from one sample of a study of control samples from healthy donors and cancer patients. TCRdb keeps only in-frame clones here, not all; method: immunoSEQ multiplex PCR. Among some 99,000 clones listed, just over 90% were seen once. The sample taken for sequencing was blood. The receptors come from a human donor in good health. The donor label of this sample is uncertain. CDR3s include the opening cysteine and the closing phenylalanine or tryptophan. The D gene is left open where the match is weak. The size entry is marked missing in some rows and otherwise reads once, few, many or a size class.

abundance	d_gene	v_gene	j_gene	CDR3nt	CDR3aa
-	-	TRBV11-2	TRBJ2-6	TGTGCCAGCACCCGGGGGGTAGGGGGGCTCTCTGGGGCCAACGTCCTGACTTTC	CASTRGVGGLSGANVLTF
once	-	TRBV28	TRBJ1-6	TGTGCCAGCAGTTATAAGACACCCCTCCACTTT	CASSYKTPLHF
-	-	TRBV25-1	TRBJ1-1	TGTGCCAGCAGTGATGAGGCCGGGACCACTGAAGCTTTCTTT	CASSDEAGTTEAFF
-	-	TRBV18	TRBJ1-4	TGTGCCAGCTCACCACTCAATGAACAGGGCAATGAAAAACTGTTTTTT	CASSPLNEQGNEKLFF
-	-	TRBV5-1	TRBJ2-6	TGCGCCAGCAGCCCTGAGCCTAATTCTGGGGCCAACGTCCTGACTTTC	CASSPEPNSGANVLTF
-	TRBD1	TRBV3-1/TRBV3-2	TRBJ1-1	TGTGCCAGCAGCCAAACCCAGACAGGGATAGGCGGCACTGAAGCTTTCTTT	CASSQTQTGIGGTEAFF
-	-	TRBV14	TRBJ1-2	TGTGCCAGCAGCCATGTGGGGGGCGGCTACACCTTC	CASSHVGGGYTF
once	TRBD1	TRBV19	TRBJ2-3	TGTGCCAGTAGTATTGGACAGGTCCCCGATACGCAGTATTTT	CASSIGQVPDTQYF
few	-	TRBV7-7	TRBJ2-5	TGTGCTAGCAGCCCAGGGGTAGGAGAGACCCAGTACTTC	CASSPGVGETQYF
-	-	TRBV5-1	TRBJ1-1	TGCGCCAGCAGCCTTCAGGAAGGGATGAACACTGAAGCTTTCTTT	CASSLQEGMNTEAFF
-	-	TRBV19	TRBJ1-3	TGTGCCAGTAGTATTACAGCCGGGACGTACTCTGGAAACACCATATATTTT	CASSITAGTYSGNTIYF
-	TRBD1	TRBV6-4	TRBJ1-1	TGTGCCAGCAGTGCTCCGGGACAGGGGGCCCTACTCGAAGCTTTCTTT	CASSAPGQGALLEAFF
-	TRBD1	TRBV5-1	TRBJ2-5	TGCGCCAGCAGCCTCGGGACAGAAAAAGAGACCCAGTACTTC	CASSLGTEKETQYF
-	TRBD1	TRBV5-4	TRBJ2-5	TGTGCCAGCAGCTCCAGACAGGGGGCGCTCGGGGAGACCCAGTACTTC	CASSSRQGALGETQYF
-	-	TRBV11-1	TRBJ1-1	TGTGCCAGCAGCCCCCAGGAGGGACATATGCAAGCTTTCTTT	CASSPQEGHMQAFF
-	-	TRBV10-3	TRBJ2-5	TGTGCCATCAGTGAAAAAGAGACCCAGTACTTC	CAISEKETQYF
once	-	TRBV24-1	TRBJ2-5	TGTGCCACCCGAAGTGGGCAGAACCAAGAGACCCAGTACTTC	CATRSGQNQETQYF
-	-	TRBV6-2/TRBV6-3	TRBJ2-7	TGTGCCAGCAGTAATTCAAACGAGCAGTACTTC	CASSNSNEQYF
-	TRBD1	TRBV28	TRBJ1-2	TGTGCCAGCAGTCCCCCGGGACAGGGATTCTATGGCTACACCTTC	CASSPPGQGFYGYTF
-	-	TRBV13	TRBJ1-1	TGTGCCAGCAGCGGAGGGGTGGTGAACACTGAAGCTTTCTTT	CASSGGVVNTEAFF
-	-	TRBV4-1	TRBJ1-2	TGCGCCAGCAGCCAAGATTACGCAAGGAATGGCTACACCTTC	CASSQDYARNGYTF
-	-	TRBV5-8	TRBJ1-2	TGTGCCAGCAGCGCCTCGGGTCTCGGCTATGGCTACACCTTC	CASSASGLGYGYTF
once	-	TRBV5-1	TRBJ1-1	TGCGCCAGCAGCTTCGACCTAGCGCAGGGCCTTGAAGCTTTCTTT	CASSFDLAQGLEAFF
-	-	TRBV29-1	TRBJ2-3	TGCAGCGTCCTAGGTTCCACAGATACGCAGTATTTT	CSVLGSTDTQYF
-	-	TRBV10-3	TRBJ2-1	TGTGCCATCAGTGAGTCGGGGGACCAATTAGATGAGCAGTTCTTC	CAISESGDQLDEQFF
-	-	TRBV11-2	TRBJ1-3	TGTGCCAGCAAAATCACTGGAAACACCATATATTTT	CASKITGNTIYF
-	-	TRBV6-2/TRBV6-3	TRBJ1-5	TGTGCCAGCAGTTACTCGGCAGGGGATCAGCCCCAGCATTTT	CASSYSAGDQPQHF
-	-	TRBV12-5	TRBJ1-1	TGTGCTAGTGGTTTGTGGGGTGGGGACACTGAAGCTTTCTTT	CASGLWGGDTEAFF
-	TRBD1	TRBV29-1	TRBJ2-4	TGCAGCGTTGGACAGGGTTACGGCATTCAGTACTTC	CSVGQGYGIQYF
-	-	TRBV28	TRBJ1-2	TGTGCCATCCCGAATCTAGCTAACTATGGCTACACCTTC	CAIPNLANYGYTF